These T cell receptor beta chains were read from a single sample in a study of T cells in Graves' hyperthyroidism and ophthalmopathy. MiXCR, applied by TCRdb to the multiplex PCR reads, yields one record per CDR3 protein. The sample lists approximately 400,000 distinct CDR3 sequences, roughly 13% occurring once. Sequenced input: blood. All receptors derive from a man aged 50 to 59 with Graves' ophthalmopathy. Both conserved end residues are part of each CDR3. The D gene is left open where the match is weak. Only some rows state a clone size, as once, few, many or a class for expanded clones.

V	D	size	length	J	DNA	CDR3
TRBV2	.	many	15	TRBJ2-3	TGTGCCAGCAGTAAGACTAGAGGGGCCACAGATACGCAGTATTTT	CASSKTRGATDTQYF
TRBV30	TRBD1	.	16	TRBJ2-1	TGTGCCTGGAGGTTGCCCGGGACAGGGTACTACGATGAGCAGTTCTTC	CAWRLPGTGYYDEQFF
TRBV11-2	.	many	16	TRBJ2-1	TGTGCCAGCAGCGTCGACAGAGGGAGGTCCTACAATGAGCAGTTCTTC	CASSVDRGRSYNEQFF
TRBV24-1	TRBD2	few	13	TRBJ2-5	TGTGCCACTCGCAGCGGGGACCAAGAGACCCAGTACTTC	CATRSGDQETQYF
TRBV19	TRBD2	few	17	TRBJ2-1	TGTGCCAGTAGTAAAGAGAGAGGACTAGCGGGCTACAATGAGCAGTTCTTC	CASSKERGLAGYNEQFF
TRBV3-1	.	few	15	TRBJ2-3	TGTGCCAGCAGCGTACAGATATCTGGCACAGATACGCAGTATTTT	CASSVQISGTDTQYF
TRBV2	.	many	13	TRBJ2-5	TGTGCCAGCAGTGAAACACGCCAAGAGACCCAGTACTTC	CASSETRQETQYF
TRBV9	.	few	15	TRBJ2-2	TGTGCCAGCAGCGTGGGGTCAGCGATCACCGGGGAGCTGTTTTTT	CASSVGSAITGELFF
TRBV18	TRBD1	many	14	TRBJ1-2	TGTGCCAGCTCACCAGGAACAGGGGCGATCGGCTACACCTTC	CASSPGTGAIGYTF
TRBV30	.	many	14	TRBJ2-1	TGTGCCTGGAGTTCGTTAGGTGGAGGTGCTGAGCAGTTCTTC	CAWSSLGGGAEQFF
TRBV28	TRBD1	once	16	TRBJ1-2	TGTGCCAGCAGTTCCGTCCTCAGGGGGCAGGGCCTTGGCTACACCTTC	CASSSVLRGQGLGYTF
TRBV27	.	.	14	TRBJ2-1	TGTGCCAGCAGACCCTTGACAGAATACAATGAGCAGTTCTTC	CASRPLTEYNEQFF
TRBV27	.	many	14	TRBJ1-4	TGTGCCAGCAGACACACCGGGGTGGGTGAAAAACTGTTTTTT	CASRHTGVGEKLFF
TRBV4-1	TRBD2	.	20	TRBJ2-2	TGCGCCAGCAGCCAAAAGGGACTAGCGGGAGGGCCCTCAGGCACCGGGGAGCTGGTTTTT	CASSQKGLAGGPSGTGELVF
TRBV9	.	.	18	TRBJ2-6	TGTGCCAGCAGCGTAGCCCCAAGCGGAGCCTCTGGGGCCAACGTCCTGACTTTC	CASSVAPSGASGANVLTF
TRBV9	.	.	14	TRBJ2-7	TGTGCCAGCAGCGACACAGGGGGGGGCTACGGGCAGTACTTC	CASSDTGGGYGQYF
TRBV4-1	TRBD2	.	17	TRBJ2-1	TGCGCCAGCAACCACATTCTAGCGGGTATCTCCTACAATGAGCAGTTCTTC	CASNHILAGISYNEQFF
TRBV10-3	TRBD2	many	17	TRBJ2-2	TGTGCCATCAGTGAGTCATCTAGCGGGAGGGACACCGGGGAGCTGTTTTTT	CAISESSSGRDTGELFF
TRBV10-3	.	.	14	TRBJ2-5	TGTGCCATCAGTGAGTCGTGGGGGGCAGAGACCCAGTACTTC	CAISESWGAETQYF
TRBV2	.	many	15	TRBJ1-4	TGTGCCAGCAGTGTAGAAGGACTGAATAATGAAAAACTGTTTTTT	CASSVEGLNNEKLFF
TRBV2	.	.	14	TRBJ1-5	TGTGCCAGCAGTGAAACGGGGGCCGAACAGCCCCAGCATTTT	CASSETGAEQPQHF
TRBV29-1	TRBD1	few	15	TRBJ2-7	TGCAGCGTCTTGGGTTTGGACAGGGGAGCCTACGAGCAGTACTTC	CSVLGLDRGAYEQYF